The entry below describes one T cell receptor (beta chain). Data came from immunoSEQ multiplex PCR; TCRdb stores just in-frame clones and leaves some out. The sample lists about 53,000 clones, 70% to 90% seen once, with less than 6.5% in the top ten. CDR3 size: 13 residues. V was pared by 9 bases and J by 1 base, with 9 bases between. Germline V CDR1 and CDR2: MNHEY, SVGAGI. This sample stems from a study of technical replicates of blood from several donors. The genes are TRBV6-5 and TRBJ2-2, with D possibly being TRBD1 (6 bases). Sample: PBMCs. This clonotype was sampled from a human donor in good health. Some clones in this sample may be carry-over from other donors' samples. This chain's CDR3 is CASTGQNTGELFF. CDR3 bases: TGTGCCAGTACAGGGCAGAACACCGGGGAGCTGTTTTTT.